This T cell receptor beta chain derives from a study of blood T cell repertoires in COVID-19. About the research overall: Both acute and convalescent COVID-19 samples were obtained from the United States, Italy and Spain. Sources were T cells, B-cell-depleted T cells, or PBMCs; the material itself was cDNA or gDNA.

With 0 bases clipped from V and 9 bases from J, the junction kept 3 bases outside the gene matches. The CDR3 runs to 12 residues. Germline values: CDR1 SGDLS, CDR2 YYNGEE. In the study's own analysis: Estimates of nucleated cell counts were drawn from the amplification of reference gene primers. TCRdb's table, derived via immunoSEQ multiplex PCR, lists solely in-frame clones and lacks some. V and J calls and clone size come straight from that table; D and trimming were deduced from the DNA. The repertoire holds around 190,000 clones, around 89% seen once, with under 2% in the top ten. The clonotype comes from a man aged 18 to 35 who had recovered from COVID-19. V and J are TRBV9 and TRBJ2-7; 7 positions agree with TRBD2. Sequenced sample: peripheral blood. The CDR3 DNA follows: TGTGCCAGCAGCGTAGAAGCGGGGCGGCAGTACTTC. Translated: CASSVEAGRQYF.